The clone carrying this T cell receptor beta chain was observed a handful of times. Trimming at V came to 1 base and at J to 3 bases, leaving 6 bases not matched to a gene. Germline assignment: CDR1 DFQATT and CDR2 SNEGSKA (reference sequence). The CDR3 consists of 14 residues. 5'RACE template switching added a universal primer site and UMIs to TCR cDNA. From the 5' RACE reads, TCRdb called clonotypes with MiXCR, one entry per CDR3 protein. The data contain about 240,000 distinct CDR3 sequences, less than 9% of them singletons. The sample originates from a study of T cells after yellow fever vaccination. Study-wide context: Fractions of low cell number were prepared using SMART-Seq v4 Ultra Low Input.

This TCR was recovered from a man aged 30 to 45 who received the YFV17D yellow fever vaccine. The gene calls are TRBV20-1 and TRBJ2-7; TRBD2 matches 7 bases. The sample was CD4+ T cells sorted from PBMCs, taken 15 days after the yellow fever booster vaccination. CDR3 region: CSARAGGRHYEQYF. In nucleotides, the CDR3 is TGCAGTGCTAGAGCGGGGGGACGGCACTACGAGCAGTACTTC.